A selection of T cell receptor beta chains follows, all from one sample in a study of identical twins. TCRdb re-analysed the 5' RACE reads in MiXCR, keeping a single row per CDR3 protein. The sample has 300,000 to 350,000 distinct CDR3 sequences; approximately 13% are singletons. These same data were also listed under a study on yellow fever vaccine responses in identical twins.

The material sequenced was CD8+ T cells sorted from blood. These receptors were taken from a woman aged 18 to 35 in good health. The CDR3 runs from the conserved cysteine through the conserved F or W. The D gene is left open where the match is weak. The listing skips clone size in some rows; elsewhere it reads once, few, many or a size class.

d_call j_call clone_size v_call cdr3_nt cdr3_aa
TRBD1 TRBJ2-3 - TRBV5-1 TGCGCCAGCAGCCTAAAACAGGGGGCATCGGGAGATACGCAGTATTTT CASSLKQGASGDTQYF
- TRBJ2-3 many TRBV12-3/TRBV12-4 TGTGCCAGCAGTTTAGTCAGGGCCACAGATACGCAGTATTTT CASSLVRATDTQYF
TRBD1 TRBJ2-3 - TRBV11-2 TGTGCCAGCAGCTCCCACCCCAATAGACAGGGGACGACAGATACGCAGTATTTT CASSSHPNRQGTTDTQYF
TRBD1 TRBJ1-2 - TRBV6-2/TRBV6-3 TGTGCCAGCAGCCCGCGGACAGGGGTTAACTATGGCTACACCTTC CASSPRTGVNYGYTF
- TRBJ2-5 few TRBV27 TGTGCCAGCAGTTTAGGGTTAGTGGGACAAGAGACCCAGTACTTC CASSLGLVGQETQYF
- TRBJ2-5 few TRBV7-2 TGTGCCAGCAGCCCCTCGCGGACGCCGGGGGAGACCCAGTACTTC CASSPSRTPGETQYF
- TRBJ2-1 - TRBV9 TGTGCCAGCAGCGTAGGATCCGTTGGAAATGAGCAGTTCTTC CASSVGSVGNEQFF
- TRBJ2-1 few TRBV6-5 TGTGCCAGCAGTTACTCGGCGGCGGCTGAGCAGTTCTTC CASSYSAAAEQFF
- TRBJ2-7 - TRBV6-1 TGTGCCAGCAATAATCGGCAGGGGATTGGAGAGCAGTACTTC CASNNRQGIGEQYF
- TRBJ2-1 few TRBV24-1 TGTGCCACCAGTGAGTCCGATCTGGCGGCAGACAGTTACAATGAGCAGTTCTTC CATSESDLAADSYNEQFF
TRBD2 TRBJ2-2 - TRBV5-1 TGCGCCAGCAGTCTATTTTTTAGCGGGGGCCCGGGGAACGGGGAGCTGTTTTTT CASSLFFSGGPGNGELFF
TRBD2 TRBJ2-3 few TRBV28 TGTGCCAGCAGTTCCATTAGCGGGAGGGCCACCAGCACAGATACGCAGTATTTT CASSSISGRATSTDTQYF
- TRBJ2-2 few TRBV11-1 TGTGCCAGCAGCTCTCCCTCCCCCACTGCAGGGGAAAACACCGGGGAGCTGTTTTTT CASSSPSPTAGENTGELFF
TRBD1 TRBJ1-1 - TRBV5-5 TGTGCCAGCAGCGCCCAGGGGGTGGACACTGAAGCTTTCTTT CASSAQGVDTEAFF
- TRBJ2-3 many TRBV6-5 TGTGCCAGCAGTTACCTGGGTCCGGGGACAGATACGCAGTATTTT CASSYLGPGTDTQYF
- TRBJ2-6 - TRBV7-9 TGTGCCAGCAGCACAGGCTCGGGGTGGGGGGCCAACGTCCTGACTTTC CASSTGSGWGANVLTF
TRBD2 TRBJ2-7 once TRBV15 TGTGCCACCAGCAGAGATCGTGACGCGGGAGGGCTGTACGAGCAGTACTTC CATSRDRDAGGLYEQYF
- TRBJ2-1 - TRBV20-1 TGCAGTGGAGCGAATTTGGGGTTGCCGAATGAGCAGTTCTTC CSGANLGLPNEQFF
- TRBJ1-2 - TRBV4-1 TGCGCCAGCAGCTTTCCCGGGACAAGGGGCGATGGCTACACCTTC CASSFPGTRGDGYTF
TRBD1 TRBJ2-5 few TRBV4-1 TGCGCCAGCAGCCAAGTGACAGGGGGCGCGGAGACCCAGTACTTC CASSQVTGGAETQYF
- TRBJ2-7 - TRBV28 TGTGCCAGCAGTTTAGTGACAGCCTCCTACGAGCAGTACTTC CASSLVTASYEQYF
- TRBJ1-1 many TRBV4-1 TGCGCCAGCAGCCAAGTTACAATGAACACTGAAGCTTTCTTT CASSQVTMNTEAFF
TRBD1 TRBJ1-1 few TRBV20-1 TGCAGTGCAGATACAGGGGGGTACACTGAAGCTTTCTTT CSADTGGYTEAFF
- TRBJ2-2 many TRBV10-3 TGTGCCATCAGTGGGCGGCAGGACGGCGACACCGGGGAGCTGTTTTTT CAISGRQDGDTGELFF
- TRBJ2-4 - TRBV27 TGTGCCAGCTGGATCACCGGGAGATCGAACATTCAGTACTTC CASWITGRSNIQYF
- TRBJ2-5 few TRBV9 TGTGCCAGCAGCGTAGCGATAAGTCAAGAGACCCAGTACTTC CASSVAISQETQYF
TRBD1 TRBJ2-2 many TRBV29-1 TGCAGCGTTGAAGATCTCGGGACAGGGTTAACCGGGGAGCTGTTTTTT CSVEDLGTGLTGELFF
TRBD2 TRBJ2-5 - TRBV11-2 TGTGCCAGCAGCTTGAGAAGTGGGACTAGCTATCTCGAGACCCAGTACTTC CASSLRSGTSYLETQYF
TRBD1 TRBJ2-7 many TRBV4-1 TGCGCCAGCAGCCAAGGGGACAGGCCCTCCTACGAGCAGTACTTC CASSQGDRPSYEQYF
- TRBJ1-1 - TRBV29-1 TGCAGCGTTGGCGGGGGGGACGGTGAAGCTTTCTTT CSVGGGDGEAFF
TRBD2 TRBJ2-1 few TRBV28 TGTGCCAGCAGTTTGGGTAGCGGGAGCCATAATGAGCAGTTCTTC CASSLGSGSHNEQFF
- TRBJ2-1 many TRBV12-3/TRBV12-4 TGTGCCAGCAGTTTTAGGAATGAGCAGTTCTTC CASSFRNEQFF
- TRBJ2-7 many TRBV7-2 TGTGCCAGCAGCCCCCGAGGTGTCTACGAGCAGTACTTC CASSPRGVYEQYF
TRBD2 TRBJ2-5 many TRBV4-1 TGCGCCAGCAGCCAAGATGGGCTAGCGGGGCCAGAGACCCAGTACTTC CASSQDGLAGPETQYF
- TRBJ2-1 - TRBV6-5 TGTGCCAGCAGTTACGTAAGCTCCTACAATGAGCAGTTCTTC CASSYVSSYNEQFF
TRBD1 TRBJ2-7 - TRBV14 TGTGCCAGCAGCCAGTTCGGGACAGGGGGCAACGAGCAGTACTTC CASSQFGTGGNEQYF
- TRBJ2-6 - TRBV4-1 TGCGCCAGCAGCCAGAGCCGGGACCGATACTCTGGGGCCAACGTCCTGACTTTC CASSQSRDRYSGANVLTF